The sequence of this T cell receptor beta chain was determined in a study of shared clonotypes between healthy human individuals. Replicate PCRs run on sorted subsets employed 200 ng DNA, about 27,000 T cell genomes. The method was immunoSEQ multiplex PCR; TCRdb's version includes in-frame clones alone and lacks a portion of them. This table holds 2 million to 3 million clones, approximately 94% found once. The TCR sequence derives from a man younger than 30 in good health. Some clones in this sample may be carry-over from other donors' samples. The sequenced material came from naive CD4+ T cells from PBMCs. The subset denotes: CD45RA+ positively selected.

CDR3: CASSRTGGASGNTIYF. CDR3 nucleotide sequence: TGTGCCAGCAGCCGGACAGGGGGTGCCTCTGGAAACACCATATATTTT. The chain is built from TRBV5-4 and TRBJ1-3, with 10 bases aligning to TRBD1. J gave up 0 bases and V 4 bases, and 4 bases lay outside the gene matches. Germline CDR1 reads SGHNT; CDR2 reads YYREEE (reference sequence). This CDR3 is built from 16 residues.